This TCR beta chain comes out of a study of technical replicates of blood from several donors (dated by TCRdb to 2016 to 2017). Library creation used the immunoSEQ multiplex PCR assay. The source is immuneACCESS, and TCRdb retained only in-frame sequences with V and J called. Part of the clones is not carried over; for the studies checked, unresolved V genes explain less than half of this, and the remainder is unexplained. Counted in this sample were over 75,000 clones; about 97% of them appeared once. The top ten constitute under 0.35% of the sample. Turning to this clone: Its cognate antigen has yet to be identified. Per-base quality was not reported, and no clone a single base away is much larger than it.

Sequencing was performed on T cells isolated from PBMCs. This receptor was obtained from a human donor in good health.

This receptor carries the CDR3 CASSSLAGYHEQFF. The sequence in DNA is TGTGCCAGCAGCTCCCTAGCGGGATATCATGAGCAGTTCTTC. The chain links TRBV11-2 with TRBJ2-1, and 9 bases in between align with TRBD2. The CDR3 runs 14 amino acids, cysteine and phenylalanine included. The only DNA kept is the CDR3, 42 bases in frame from the first base. Per the germline V gene, SGHAT is the CDR1 and FQNNGV is the CDR2. The germline V end is reduced by 4 bases and the J end by 8 bases; junction bases left unmatched: 6.